The entry below gives a single TCR beta chain sequence along with its context. In its sample, this clonotype was seen many times. Its binding antigen is unknown. No much larger clone exists at a distance of one base, and base qualities are not known. The data were obtained in a study of CD8 T cells in ankylosing spondylitis (dated by TCRdb to about 2017). Broadly, across the study: The study profiled T cell receptor beta repertoires in healthy donors and ankylosing spondylitis patients to find disease-linked TCR variants. The whole study cohort included 108 healthy donors and around 25 ankylosing spondylitis patients. Peripheral blood was sampled, and synovial fluid was additionally collected from ankylosing spondylitis patients. General study outcomes and caveats: Some TCR beta motif variants had previously been reported in synovial fluid and blood of reactive arthritis patients, which suggested common disease-initiation mechanisms. The disease-linked clones were reported as significantly enriched in matched synovial fluid samples from ankylosing spondylitis patients. Blood from ankylosing spondylitis patients appeared to be characterized by a TCR beta motif composed of eight highly homologous amino acid variants. The disease-linked clones had a CD8+ phenotype and were found at relatively low frequencies in peripheral blood.

The sequencer listed for this sample is Illumina HiSeq 2500. TCR beta libraries were prepared by quantitative 5'-RACE with molecular barcodes. In the paper's pipeline: A new computational method, built on a probabilistic model of VDJ rearrangement, was used to identify disease-linked TCR variants. The raw public data were reprocessed by TCRdb itself: fastp quality trimming at Q25, MiXCR clonotype calling, in-frame beta chains only. Merged by CDR3 protein, the rows form single entries marked with the most common genes and DNA. V and J calls and clone size were set by TCRdb, not the authors. The sample table lists around 490,000 distinct CDR3 sequences, approximately 5.3% of them with a count of one. The top ten hold 3.5% of the sample. The germline V gene provides CDR1 SNHLY and CDR2 FYNNEI. The CDR3 goes from the cysteine to the phenylalanine over 13 residues. The CDR3 DNA has 39 bases and is translated from base 1. V is cut back by 8 bases and J by 5 bases, with 6 bases in the junction unmatched.

What was sequenced was blood, either unsorted or a sorted T cell fraction (not recorded which). Recombination connected TRBV2 to TRBJ1-5, and TRBD1 matches 7 of the central bases. This clonotype originated in a male donor with ankylosing spondylitis. The CDR3 reads as follows: CASGTEQHQPQHF. The nucleotide sequence is TGTGCCAGCGGGACAGAGCAGCATCAGCCCCAGCATTTT.